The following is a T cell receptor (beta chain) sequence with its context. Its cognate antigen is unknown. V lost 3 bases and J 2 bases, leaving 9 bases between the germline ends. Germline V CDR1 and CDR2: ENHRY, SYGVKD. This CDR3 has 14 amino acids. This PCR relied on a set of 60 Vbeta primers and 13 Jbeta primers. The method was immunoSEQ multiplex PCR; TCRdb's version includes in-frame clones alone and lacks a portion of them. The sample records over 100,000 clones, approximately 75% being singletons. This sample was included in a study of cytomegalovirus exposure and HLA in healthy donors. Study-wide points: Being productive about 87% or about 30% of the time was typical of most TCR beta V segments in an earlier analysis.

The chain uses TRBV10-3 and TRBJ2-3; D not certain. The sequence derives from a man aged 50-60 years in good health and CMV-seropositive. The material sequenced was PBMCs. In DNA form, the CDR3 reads TGTGCCATCAGTGAATGGGCTGACACAGATACGCAGTATTTT. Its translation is CAISEWADTDTQYF.